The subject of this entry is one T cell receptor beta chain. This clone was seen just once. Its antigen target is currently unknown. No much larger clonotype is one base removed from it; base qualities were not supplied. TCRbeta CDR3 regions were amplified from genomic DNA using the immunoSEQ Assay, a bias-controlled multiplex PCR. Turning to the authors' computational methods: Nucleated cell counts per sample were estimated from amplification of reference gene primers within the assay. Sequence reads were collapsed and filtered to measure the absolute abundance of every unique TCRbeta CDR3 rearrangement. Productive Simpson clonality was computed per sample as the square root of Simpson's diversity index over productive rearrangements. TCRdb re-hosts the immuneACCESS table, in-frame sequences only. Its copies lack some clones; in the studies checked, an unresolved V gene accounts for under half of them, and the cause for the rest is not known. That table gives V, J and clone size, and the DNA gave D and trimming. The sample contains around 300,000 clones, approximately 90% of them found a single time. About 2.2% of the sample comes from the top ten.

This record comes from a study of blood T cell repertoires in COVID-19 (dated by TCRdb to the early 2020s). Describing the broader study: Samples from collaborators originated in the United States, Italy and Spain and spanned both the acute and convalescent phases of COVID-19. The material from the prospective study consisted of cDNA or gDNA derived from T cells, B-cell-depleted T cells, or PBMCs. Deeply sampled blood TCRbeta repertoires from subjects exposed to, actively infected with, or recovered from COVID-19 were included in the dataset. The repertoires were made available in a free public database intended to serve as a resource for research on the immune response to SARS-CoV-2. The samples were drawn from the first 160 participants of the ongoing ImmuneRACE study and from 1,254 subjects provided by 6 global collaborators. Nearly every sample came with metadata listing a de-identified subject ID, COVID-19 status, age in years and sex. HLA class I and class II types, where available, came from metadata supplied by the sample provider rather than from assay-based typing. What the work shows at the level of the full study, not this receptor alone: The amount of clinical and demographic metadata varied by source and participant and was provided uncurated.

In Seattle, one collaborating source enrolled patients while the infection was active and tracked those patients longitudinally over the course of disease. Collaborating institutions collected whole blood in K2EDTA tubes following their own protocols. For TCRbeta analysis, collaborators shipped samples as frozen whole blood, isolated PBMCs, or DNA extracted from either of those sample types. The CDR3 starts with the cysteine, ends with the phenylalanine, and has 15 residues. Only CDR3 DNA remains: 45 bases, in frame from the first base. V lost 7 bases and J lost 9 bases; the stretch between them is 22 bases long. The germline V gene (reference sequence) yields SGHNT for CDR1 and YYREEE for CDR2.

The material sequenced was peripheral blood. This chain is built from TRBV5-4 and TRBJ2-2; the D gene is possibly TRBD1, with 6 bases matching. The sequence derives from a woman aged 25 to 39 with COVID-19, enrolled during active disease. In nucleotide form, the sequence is TGTGCCAGCTCAACCCCGGGACAAACACCTAGGGAGCTGTTTTTT. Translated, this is CASSTPGQTPRELFF.